What follows are 21 T cell receptor beta chains derived from one specimen sequenced in a study of Ad26.COV2.S vaccination and SARS-CoV-2 variants. Profiled with immunoSEQ multiplex PCR; TCRdb holds only in-frame clones, not every one. The sample shows tens of thousands of clones, about 80% of them seen only once. Here the sequenced sample was peripheral blood, taken after recovery from COVID-19. The receptors were gathered from a human donor who had recovered from COVID-19.

This clone was counted between two and nine times. The chain employs TRBV3-1 (or the pseudogene TRBV3-2) and TRBJ1-1; possibly TRBD1 for D (5 bases). Germline V gives CDR1 LGHDT, CDR2 YNNKEL (reference sequence). The CDR3 has 15 amino acids. V lost 0 bases, J lost 1 base, and 9 bases lay in between. The CDR3 spells CASSQDRTRNTEAFF. CDR3 bases: TGTGCCAGCAGCCAAGATCGGACACGGAACACTGAAGCTTTCTTT.

The rearrangement joins TRBV12-3 or TRBV12-4 to TRBJ1-3; D gene ambiguous. CDR3 length equals 11 residues. Trimming removed 6 bases at V and 15 bases at J, with 15 bases between. The DNA for the CDR3 is TGTGCCAGCAGCCTTCGAGGTGCTGGATATTTT. Translating it yields CASSLRGAGYF.

This clone showed up just a few times. The V gene is TRBV19, the J gene TRBJ2-5; TRBD2 matches at 7 bases. The CDR3 has 15 residues. Germline V lookup: CDR1 LNHDA, CDR2 SQIVND (reference sequence). Losses at the gene ends were 3 bases for V and 6 bases for J; bases not matched to a gene: 10. The CDR3 is CASSIMGGGSQTQYF. CDR3 DNA: TGTGCCAGTAGTATCATGGGCGGGGGATCCCAGACCCAGTACTTC.

The chain is built from TRBV7-9 and TRBJ2-7; 9 nucleotides match TRBD1. The V gene end was trimmed by 5 bases and the J gene end by 5 bases; junction bases not matched to a gene: 10. The V gene's germline CDR1 is SEHNR and CDR2 FQNEAQ (reference sequence). This CDR3 spans 15 amino acids. CDR3 coding DNA: TGTGCCAGCAGCGCATCGGACAGGGGATACCACGAGCAGTACTTC. This sequence encodes CASSASDRGYHEQYF.

The chain has TRBV6-2 or TRBV6-3 and TRBJ2-7; 10 bases align to TRBD2. The V segment lost 4 bases and the J segment 9 bases; nucleotides outside the gene matches: 6. From germline, CDR1 is MNHEY and CDR2 SVGEGT. The CDR3 totals 13 residues. In DNA, the CDR3 is TGTGCCAGCAGTTTCCAGCGGGGGGGCGGGCAGTACGTC. Protein: CASSFQRGGGQYV.

J is TRBJ1-2 and V is TRBV4-2; D may be TRBD1 (6 bases). Trimming left V 0 bases short and J 5 bases short, with 13 bases between. CDR3 length: 15 amino acids. Germline V lookup: CDR1 LGHNA, CDR2 YNFKEQ. CDR3 sequence reads: CASSQDWGLGYGYTF. The CDR3, as DNA: TGTGCCAGCAGCCAAGATTGGGGGCTGGGGTATGGCTACACCTTC.

The chain couples TRBV5-1 to TRBJ1-3, with D perhaps matching TRBD1 (5 bases). From germline, CDR1 is SGHRS and CDR2 YFSETQ. The CDR3 extends over 16 amino acids. Trimming left V 2 bases short and J 1 base short, with 13 bases between. CDR3 nucleotide sequence: TGCGCCAGCAGCTTAGGACGAGGGGTTTCTGGAAACACCATATATTTT. This encodes CASSLGRGVSGNTIYF. The full variable domain, rest sourced from reference TRBV5-1 and TRBJ1-3, is KAGVTQTPRYLIKTRGQQVTLSCSPISGHRSVSWYQQTPGQGLQFLFEYFSETQRNKGNFPGRFSGRQFSNSRSEMNVSTLELGDSALYLCASSLGRGVSGNTIYFGEGSWLTVV.

The V gene is TRBV6-4, the J gene TRBJ1-6; D gene unclear. The CDR3 contains 13 residues. V dropped 3 bases and J dropped 5 bases, with 5 bases sitting between them. Germline CDR1 and CDR2: MRHNA and SNTAGT. Written as DNA, the CDR3 is TGTGCCAGCAGTGAGGCGGATAATTCACCCCTCCACTTT. Encoded protein: CASSEADNSPLHF.

The chain employs TRBV5-1 and TRBJ2-1; TRBD1 aligns across 10 bases. V shed 5 bases, J shed 10 bases, and the junction held 15 bases outside the gene matches. Germline loops: CDR1 SGHRS, CDR2 YFSETQ. The CDR3 runs to 16 residues. The CDR3: CASSEAIVGTGEEQFF. CDR3 nucleotides: TGCGCCAGCAGTGAGGCCATCGTGGGGACAGGGGAAGAGCAGTTCTTC.

This clone was counted once. The chain joins TRBV4-1 to TRBJ1-4; D ambiguous. CDR1 is MGHRA, CDR2 YSYEKL, per germline. This CDR3 comprises 15 residues. Trimming removed 3 bases from V and 5 bases from J, with 13 bases in between. This CDR3 reads CASSHVQYTNEKLFF. CDR3 in DNA: TGCGCCAGCAGCCATGTACAGTATACCAATGAAAAACTGTTTTTT.

This clone was seen a single time. The chain uses TRBV5-1 and TRBJ1-4; D is unresolved. Germline CDR1 and CDR2: SGHRS and YFSETQ. There are 13 residues in the CDR3. V lost 0 bases to trimming and J lost 7 bases, with 7 bases between them. The CDR3 DNA is TGCGCCAGCAGCTTGGCCAGCAGTGAAAAACTGTTTTTT. Protein: CASSLASSEKLFF.

In this sample, this clone turned up a few times. V is TRBV7-9 and J is TRBJ2-2; no clear D. V was clipped by 1 base and J by 2 bases, with 11 bases between them. This CDR3 comprises 16 residues. CDR1 is SEHNR and CDR2 is FQNEAQ in the germline V gene (reference sequence). The DNA for the CDR3 is TGTGCCAGCAGCTTAGAGTTTACGCGTAACACCGGGGAGCTGTTTTTT. Translating it yields CASSLEFTRNTGELFF.

The genes are TRBV30 and TRBJ1-2; 10 bases agree with TRBD1. The V and J ends lost 1 base and 7 bases, in that order; junction bases with no gene match: 3. CDR3 length: 13 residues. Germline assignment: CDR1 GTSNPN and CDR2 SVGIG (reference sequence). The CDR3 is CAWSDGTGVGYTF. The CDR3 region has the DNA TGTGCCTGGAGTGACGGGACAGGGGTTGGCTACACCTTC.

V gene TRBV4-1 combines with J gene TRBJ1-2; D is ambiguous. V lost 3 bases to trimming and J lost 5 bases, with 16 bases between them. Germline V gene sequence: CDR1 MGHRA, CDR2 YSYEKL. The CDR3 is made up of 15 amino acids. The CDR3 DNA is TGCGCCAGCAGCCAGGGCCCCGGGTCCCCATATGGCTACACCTTC. It is translated as CASSQGPGSPYGYTF.

The rearrangement links TRBV2 to TRBJ2-2; TRBD1 matches 8 bases. The CDR3 is 12 residues long. V shed 8 bases and J 8 bases; nucleotides not matched to a gene: 4. CDR1 is SNHLY, CDR2 FYNNEI, per germline. For the CDR3, the DNA is TGTGCCAGCCAGGGGGCGCCGGGGGAGCTGTTTTTT. Encoded protein: CASQGAPGELFF.

The chain links TRBV7-9 to TRBJ1-1; 8 nucleotides agree with TRBD1. The ends lost 3 bases at V and 5 bases at J; junction bases unmatched: 5. The CDR3 loop spans 14 amino acids. Germline lookup yields CDR1 SEHNR and CDR2 FQNEAQ (reference sequence). CDR3 nucleotide sequence: TGTGCCAGCAGCTTTCCAGGACAGGGTACTGAAGCTTTCTTT. Protein sequence: CASSFPGQGTEAFF.

The chain links TRBV30 to TRBJ1-6; 7 bases are shared with TRBD1. The CDR3 extends over 13 amino acids. Germline V lookup: CDR1 GTSNPN, CDR2 SVGIG (reference sequence). Losses at the gene ends were 8 bases for V and 6 bases for J; bases not matched to a gene: 7. CDR3: CAQDRVSNSPLHF. The DNA of the CDR3 is TGTGCCCAAGACAGGGTCAGTAATTCACCCCTCCACTTT. Supplemented by reference TRBV30 and TRBJ1-6, the full variable domain reads SQTIHQWPATLVQPVGSPLSLECTVEGTSNPNLYWYRQAAGRGLQLLFYSVGIGQISSEVPQNLSASRPQDRQFILSSKKLLLSDSGFYLCAQDRVSNSPLHFGNGTRLTVT.

This sequence joins TRBV27 and TRBJ2-3; 10 bases match TRBD2. V shed 5 bases and J 6 bases; nucleotides not matched to a gene: 26. Germline lookup yields CDR1 MNHEY and CDR2 SMNVEV (reference sequence). This CDR3 is built from 21 residues. Written as DNA, the CDR3 is TGTGCCAGCAGTGGGAGCCGGGACAGGCTTACTAGCGGGGCGGTCGTTGATACGCAGTATTTT. It yields the protein CASSGSRDRLTSGAVVDTQYF.

The chain joins TRBV5-1 to TRBJ2-1; the match to TRBD2 covers 10 bases. The CDR3 sequence is 15 residues long. After removal of 8 bases from V and 6 bases from J, the junction contained 11 bases not matched to a gene. Germline lookup yields CDR1 SGHRS and CDR2 YFSETQ. The CDR3 loop is CASNPAGGIANEQFF. The CDR3 region has the DNA TGCGCCAGTAACCCAGCGGGAGGGATAGCCAATGAGCAGTTCTTC.

The rearrangement links TRBV5-1 to TRBJ2-1, with D possibly being TRBD2 (6 bases). From germline, CDR1 is SGHRS and CDR2 YFSETQ. The CDR3 runs 16 residues. Trimming removed 1 base from V and 3 bases from J, with 14 bases in between. CDR3 protein: CASSLIPGVIYNEQFF. The CDR3 DNA is TGCGCCAGCAGCTTGATTCCGGGGGTCATCTACAATGAGCAGTTCTTC. Using reference TRBV5-1 and TRBJ2-1 for the parts outside the CDR3, the full variable domain is KAGVTQTPRYLIKTRGQQVTLSCSPISGHRSVSWYQQTPGQGLQFLFEYFSETQRNKGNFPGRFSGRQFSNSRSEMNVSTLELGDSALYLCASSLIPGVIYNEQFFGPGTRLTVL.

This clone was detected a few times. The chain has TRBV30 and TRBJ1-6, with 9 bases that match TRBD1. From germline, CDR1 is GTSNPN and CDR2 SVGIG (reference sequence). This CDR3 spans 14 amino acids. J was trimmed by 7 bases and V by 4 bases; bases with no gene match: 5. The DNA for the CDR3 is TGTGCCTGGAACCGACAGGGGGACAATTCACCCCTCCACTTT. This translates into CAWNRQGDNSPLHF.